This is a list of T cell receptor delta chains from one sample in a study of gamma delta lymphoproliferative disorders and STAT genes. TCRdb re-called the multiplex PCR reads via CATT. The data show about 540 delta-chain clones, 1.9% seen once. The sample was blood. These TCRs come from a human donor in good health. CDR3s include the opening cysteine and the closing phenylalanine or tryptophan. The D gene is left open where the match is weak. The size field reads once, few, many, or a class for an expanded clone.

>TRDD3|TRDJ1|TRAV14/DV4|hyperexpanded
CAMRVSARYWGILATDKLIF
TGTGCAATGAGAGTTTCGGCCCGTTACTGGGGGATACTGGCCACCGATAAACTCATCTTT